These T cell receptor beta chains were read from a single sample in a study of CD8+CD57+ T cells in acquired aplastic anemia. TCRdb analysed the reads with MiXCR anew, one entry per CDR3 protein. The sample holds some 220,000 distinct CDR3 sequences; 34% are singletons and the top ten take 0.95% to 1.2%. Sequenced input: sorted CD4+, CD8+, or CD8+CD57+ T cells (not recorded which) from PBMCs. These receptors were obtained from a human donor in good health, serving as a control. Each CDR3 is given with its conserved first and last residue. D genes are given only for firm matches. Rows may omit the clone size; those that give it use once, few, many or a size class.

J gene,V gene,D gene,clone size,CDR3 DNA,CDR3 protein
TRBJ2-1,TRBV20-1,TRBD2,-,TGCGGTGCTAGCCGTAGCGGGGGGATGGGGCAGTTCTTC,CGASRSGGMGQFF
TRBJ1-3,TRBV11-1,-,-,TGTGCCAGCAGCTTAGGGGGGACCGAATCTGGAAACACCATATATTTT,CASSLGGTESGNTIYF
TRBJ2-1,TRBV24-1,TRBD2,many,TGTGCCACCAGTGATTTAGGGACTAGAAATGAGCAGTTCTTC,CATSDLGTRNEQFF
TRBJ2-3,TRBV20-1,TRBD2,-,TGCAGTGCTAGAGGTCGGGGGGAGGGCACAGATACGCAGTATTTT,CSARGRGEGTDTQYF
TRBJ2-7,TRBV4-1,-,many,TGCGCCAGCAGCCAAGTTCCGGCCTACGAGCAGTACTTC,CASSQVPAYEQYF
TRBJ2-7,TRBV2,-,-,TGTGCCAGCAGTGAGGGTCGGACTGACTCCTACGAGCAGTACTTC,CASSEGRTDSYEQYF
TRBJ2-3,TRBV7-3,TRBD1,many,TGTGCCAGCAGCACGACAGGGGGAGATACGCAGTATTTT,CASSTTGGDTQYF
TRBJ1-2,TRBV4-1,-,many,TGCGCCAGCAGCCAAGATGAGGGGGGGATGTATGGCTACACCTTC,CASSQDEGGMYGYTF
TRBJ1-2,TRBV9,-,-,TGTGCCAGCCGGAGACAGGCTTTCTATGGCTACACCTTC,CASRRQAFYGYTF
TRBJ1-2,TRBV11-1,-,few,TGTGCCAGCAGCTTAGCCCCGCGGGGCCGGATTGATAACTATGGCTACACCTTC,CASSLAPRGRIDNYGYTF
TRBJ2-1,TRBV7-2,TRBD1,-,TGTGCCAGCACGTCTACAGGGGGGAATGAGCAGTTCTTC,CASTSTGGNEQFF
TRBJ2-3,TRBV20-1,-,many,TGCAGTGTAGGGGTGATCGGTACGCAGTATTTT,CSVGVIGTQYF
TRBJ2-7,TRBV27,-,many,TGTGCCAGCAGTTTTATCGGCGGGTACGAGCAGTACTTC,CASSFIGGYEQYF
TRBJ2-1,TRBV9,TRBD1,many,TGTGCCAGCAGCGGAGGATCGACAGGGACCTACAATGAGCAGTTCTTC,CASSGGSTGTYNEQFF
TRBJ2-7,TRBV2,-,many,TGTGCCAGCAGTGTTAACGGACAGAGCGCTAACTTC,CASSVNGQSANF
TRBJ2-7,TRBV18,TRBD2,once,TGTGCCAGCTCACCCCTTCAGCGGGGGGACAAATCCTACGAGCAGTACTTC,CASSPLQRGDKSYEQYF
TRBJ2-2,TRBV2,TRBD2,-,TGTGCCAGCAGTGTGGGACTAGCCAACACCGGGGAGCTGTTTTTT,CASSVGLANTGELFF
TRBJ2-4,TRBV20-1,-,-,TGCAGTGCTAATTTGGCAGGGACGGCCAAAAACATTCAGTACTTC,CSANLAGTAKNIQYF
TRBJ1-2,TRBV5-8,-,many,TGTGCCAGCACCCGAGGCCTACAATATGGCTACACCTTC,CASTRGLQYGYTF
TRBJ2-7,TRBV6-1,-,many,TGTGTCGTAATGAGTGGCTACGAGCAGTACTTC,CVVMSGYEQYF
TRBJ2-1,TRBV4-1,-,few,TGCGCCAGCAGCCAAGTAGCATCGGGTTATTACAATGAGCAGTTCTTC,CASSQVASGYYNEQFF
TRBJ2-1,TRBV2,-,-,TGTGCCAGCAGTGAAGATCCGGGACCTACCTACAATGAGCAGTTCTTC,CASSEDPGPTYNEQFF
TRBJ2-3,TRBV11-1,-,-,TGTGCCAGCAGCTTAGCGCGTTTAGGGTCTGCCGAAAAGGGGGGAGGTACGCAGTATTTT,CASSLARLGSAEKGGGTQYF
TRBJ2-7,TRBV2,-,-,TGTGCCAGCAGCTTAGTGATCTGCGAGCAGTACTTC,CASSLVICEQYF
TRBJ1-5,TRBV12-3/TRBV12-4,-,once,TGTGCCAGCAGTACCCTTCAGAGGGGCGCCCCCCAGCATTTT,CASSTLQRGAPQHF
TRBJ1-5,TRBV12-3/TRBV12-4,TRBD1,many,TGTGCCAGCAGTAACAGGGGGCTCGGCAATCAGCCCCAGCATTTT,CASSNRGLGNQPQHF
TRBJ2-7,TRBV29-1,-,-,TGCAGCGTTGAACTGGTAGGGGGTTATGGTTGGTACGAGCAGTACTTC,CSVELVGGYGWYEQYF
TRBJ1-4,TRBV7-2,TRBD1,-,TGTGCCAGCAGCCTCAGGACAGGGGGCGAAAAACTGTTTTTT,CASSLRTGGEKLFF
TRBJ2-7,TRBV6-5,-,-,TGTGCCAGCAGTTACGTTTTAGGGAGTTCCTACGAGCAGTACTTC,CASSYVLGSSYEQYF
TRBJ2-7,TRBV5-1,-,few,TGCGCCAGCAGCTTGTTGGACTGGGACTACGAGCAGTACTTC,CASSLLDWDYEQYF
TRBJ2-5,TRBV7-9,TRBD1,few,TGTGCCAGCAGCGGCCCGACAGGGCAAGAGGCCCAGTACTTC,CASSGPTGQEAQYF
TRBJ1-2,TRBV10-3,-,few,TGTGCCATCAGTGAGGGACTGGGAGGCTACACCTTC,CAISEGLGGYTF
TRBJ1-5,TRBV24-1,-,-,TGTGCCACCAGTGACCCGGGCCGTGGCTCCCAGCCCCAGCATTTT,CATSDPGRGSQPQHF
TRBJ2-3,TRBV15,-,-,TGTGCCACCAGCAGGGATCCCGGGGGCGCGACAGATACGCAGTATTTT,CATSRDPGGATDTQYF